The rows below give T cell receptor beta chains drawn from one sample of a study of control samples from healthy donors and cancer patients. TCRdb keeps only in-frame clones here, not all; method: immunoSEQ multiplex PCR. The repertoire holds 120,000 to 150,000 clones, around 90% seen once, with approximately 2.9% in the top ten. Sample: blood. The receptors originated from a man aged 25-45 years in good health. The CDR3 runs from the conserved cysteine through the conserved F or W. A D gene is named only where the DNA matches it firmly. Clone size is stated in some rows and not others, as once, few, many or a class when expanded.

j_gene: TRBJ2-2
d_gene: NA
v_gene: TRBV28
abundance: once
CDR3aa: CASSFRPTGELFF

j_gene: TRBJ2-1
d_gene: TRBD1
v_gene: TRBV5-6
abundance: NA
CDR3aa: CASSTGGPEQFF

j_gene: TRBJ1-2
d_gene: NA
v_gene: TRBV6-5
abundance: NA
CDR3aa: CASSYSSGGGYTF

j_gene: TRBJ2-1
d_gene: NA
v_gene: TRBV13
abundance: NA
CDR3aa: CASSLAGTYNEQFF

j_gene: TRBJ2-5
d_gene: TRBD1
v_gene: TRBV28
abundance: once
CDR3aa: CASSRTGKQETQYF

j_gene: TRBJ1-5
d_gene: NA
v_gene: TRBV19
abundance: NA
CDR3aa: CASSIDISEYSNQPQHF

j_gene: TRBJ2-1
d_gene: NA
v_gene: TRBV27
abundance: NA
CDR3aa: CASSLIMGEQFF

j_gene: TRBJ1-6
d_gene: NA
v_gene: TRBV27
abundance: NA
CDR3aa: CASSIGWMRNSPLHF

j_gene: TRBJ2-7
d_gene: NA
v_gene: TRBV27
abundance: NA
CDR3aa: CASSFSPTYEQYF

j_gene: TRBJ2-2
d_gene: NA
v_gene: TRBV13
abundance: few
CDR3aa: CASSLGGTGELFF

j_gene: TRBJ1-4
d_gene: NA
v_gene: TRBV19
abundance: NA
CDR3aa: CASSTPRRGGNEKLFF

j_gene: TRBJ2-4
d_gene: NA
v_gene: TRBV13
abundance: NA
CDR3aa: CASSLRVAAIQYF

j_gene: TRBJ2-7
d_gene: TRBD1
v_gene: TRBV7-9
abundance: NA
CDR3aa: CASSLMSTGLAYEQYF

j_gene: TRBJ1-2
d_gene: NA
v_gene: TRBV28
abundance: few
CDR3aa: CASSLGSLGYTF

j_gene: TRBJ1-6
d_gene: NA
v_gene: TRBV6-6
abundance: few
CDR3aa: CASEDRLNSPLHF

j_gene: TRBJ2-1
d_gene: TRBD1
v_gene: TRBV5-1
abundance: NA
CDR3aa: CASSWDRDRGRPYNEQFF

j_gene: TRBJ2-2
d_gene: TRBD2
v_gene: TRBV5-4
abundance: NA
CDR3aa: CASSLLAGIGELFF

j_gene: TRBJ2-3
d_gene: NA
v_gene: TRBV18
abundance: few
CDR3aa: CASSPSRNPGASTDTQYF

j_gene: TRBJ2-1
d_gene: TRBD2
v_gene: TRBV7-6
abundance: NA
CDR3aa: CASSPRLAGGYNEQFF

j_gene: TRBJ2-3
d_gene: TRBD2
v_gene: TRBV7-2
abundance: NA
CDR3aa: CASSLGDYGADTQYF

j_gene: TRBJ2-3
d_gene: TRBD2
v_gene: TRBV10-3
abundance: NA
CDR3aa: CAITGEGAGGTDTQYF

j_gene: TRBJ2-1
d_gene: TRBD1
v_gene: TRBV5-4
abundance: once
CDR3aa: CASRQVGQGKYNEQFF

j_gene: TRBJ2-1
d_gene: NA
v_gene: TRBV6-4
abundance: NA
CDR3aa: CASSDSSLSSYNEQFF

j_gene: TRBJ1-2
d_gene: TRBD1
v_gene: TRBV10-3
abundance: NA
CDR3aa: CAISEPPAATGSYGYTF

j_gene: TRBJ2-7
d_gene: TRBD2
v_gene: TRBV5-1
abundance: NA
CDR3aa: CASSLEGTRGGAHEQYF

j_gene: TRBJ2-7
d_gene: NA
v_gene: TRBV10-2
abundance: NA
CDR3aa: CASSSGLKIYEQYF

j_gene: TRBJ1-2
d_gene: NA
v_gene: TRBV5-5
abundance: NA
CDR3aa: CASSLYSQETYGYTF

j_gene: TRBJ1-3
d_gene: NA
v_gene: TRBV28
abundance: once
CDR3aa: CASSPTGDRGNTIYF

j_gene: TRBJ2-2
d_gene: TRBD1
v_gene: TRBV19
abundance: once
CDR3aa: CASSQDRGSGELFF

j_gene: TRBJ1-3
d_gene: NA
v_gene: TRBV10-3
abundance: NA
CDR3aa: CAISDPLISGNTIYF

j_gene: TRBJ2-6
d_gene: NA
v_gene: TRBV9
abundance: NA
CDR3aa: CASSAPTGRVSGANVLTF

j_gene: TRBJ1-1
d_gene: TRBD1
v_gene: TRBV6-2/TRBV6-3
abundance: NA
CDR3aa: CASSYPPGQGYTEAFF

j_gene: TRBJ2-7
d_gene: TRBD1
v_gene: TRBV27
abundance: few
CDR3aa: CASSLNRGHEQYF

j_gene: TRBJ2-3
d_gene: NA
v_gene: TRBV7-9
abundance: NA
CDR3aa: CASSLVGQGDFTSTDTQYF

j_gene: TRBJ2-3
d_gene: NA
v_gene: TRBV5-1
abundance: NA
CDR3aa: CASSLEGGDTQYF

j_gene: TRBJ1-1
d_gene: NA
v_gene: TRBV27
abundance: once
CDR3aa: CASSLFHGHPEAFF

j_gene: TRBJ1-1
d_gene: TRBD1
v_gene: TRBV18
abundance: NA
CDR3aa: CASSPQGAEAFF

j_gene: TRBJ1-3
d_gene: TRBD1
v_gene: TRBV11-2
abundance: NA
CDR3aa: CASSKGIQGSGNTIYF

j_gene: TRBJ2-1
d_gene: NA
v_gene: TRBV28
abundance: NA
CDR3aa: CAINYSGAYNEQFF

j_gene: TRBJ2-3
d_gene: NA
v_gene: TRBV7-2
abundance: NA
CDR3aa: CASSKEGGLVTDTQYF

j_gene: TRBJ1-6
d_gene: TRBD1
v_gene: TRBV19
abundance: NA
CDR3aa: CASTTLGTANNSPLHF

j_gene: TRBJ2-3
d_gene: NA
v_gene: TRBV7-3
abundance: NA
CDR3aa: CASSLTGTDTQYF